The source of this T cell receptor beta chain is a study of CD8 T cells in Susac syndrome. The authors reverse transcribed roughly 0.5 to 1 ug RNA with random hexamers. TCRdb re-derived calls from the immunoSEQ multiplex PCR reads in MiXCR, one entry per CDR3 protein. The table shows about 210,000 distinct CDR3 sequences, with 95% occurring only once. Trimming took 6 bases from V and 0 from J; bases not matched to a gene: 12. The CDR3 is made up of 17 amino acids. Per the germline V gene, CDR1 is SQVTM and CDR2 is ANQGSEA. Control patients had untreated stable or active relapsing-remitting multiple sclerosis by revised McDonald criteria.

This receptor was obtained from a human donor with multiple sclerosis. Sequencing was done on a sample of CD4+ T cells from PBMCs. The chain recombines TRBV29-1 with TRBJ2-2; TRBD2 matches 8 bases. In DNA, the CDR3 is TGCAGCGTCGCTAGGTCCGTTAGCGGGGCGAACACCGGGGAGCTGTTTTTT. Its protein product is CSVARSVSGANTGELFF.